The 3 T cell receptor beta chains below were found in one sample sequenced in a study of T-cell reconstitution after alpha-beta-depleted transplantation in children. Preparation of the TCRbeta library used unique molecular identifiers. TCRdb independently ran MiXCR on the PCR reads; one entry per CDR3 protein. Among over 400,000 distinct CDR3 sequences listed, 43% were seen once. The specimen was PBMCs, collected before TCRalphabeta/CD19-depleted stem cell transplant. Every receptor here comes from a girl aged 2-10 years with aplastic anemia, due to receive a stem cell transplant.

This clonotype appeared a single time. The CDR3 coding sequence is TGCAGTGCTGATCAGATGGGACTAGCGGCCTACGAGCAGTACTTC. Translation: CSADQMGLAAYEQYF. The rearrangement uses TRBV20-1 and TRBJ2-7, with TRBD2 matching 11 bases. The CDR3 has 15 residues. With 5 bases clipped from V and 2 bases from J, the junction kept 8 bases outside the gene matches. CDR1 DFQATT and CDR2 SNEGSKA come from the germline V gene (reference sequence).

The CDR3 bases are TGTGCCAGCTGGAGTTTAGGGTTCAATCAGCCCCAGCATTTT. It codes for CASWSLGFNQPQHF. This sequence joins TRBV6-1 and TRBJ1-5; no firm D call. The CDR3 has 14 amino acids. V dropped 8 bases and J dropped 3 bases, with 14 bases sitting between them. CDR1 and CDR2 (germline): MNHNS, SASEGT.

The chain joins TRBV28 to TRBJ1-2; a weak D match, TRBD1 (5 bases). The CDR3 is made up of 14 amino acids. The ends were cut back, 6 bases at V and 7 bases at J, with 18 bases in the middle. Per the germline V gene, CDR1 is MDHEN and CDR2 is SYDVKM. The CDR3 spells CASRAGTAGGGYTF. For the CDR3, the DNA is TGTGCCAGCAGGGCCGGGACGGCAGGTGGTGGCTACACCTTC.